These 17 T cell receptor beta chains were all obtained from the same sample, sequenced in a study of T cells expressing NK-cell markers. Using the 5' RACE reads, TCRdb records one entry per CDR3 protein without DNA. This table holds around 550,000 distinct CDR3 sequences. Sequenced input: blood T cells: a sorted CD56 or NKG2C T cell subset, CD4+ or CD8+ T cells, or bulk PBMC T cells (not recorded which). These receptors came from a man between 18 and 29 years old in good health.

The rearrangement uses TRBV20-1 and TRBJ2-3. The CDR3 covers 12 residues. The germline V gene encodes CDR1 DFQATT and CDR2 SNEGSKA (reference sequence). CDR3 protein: CSATESTDTQYF.

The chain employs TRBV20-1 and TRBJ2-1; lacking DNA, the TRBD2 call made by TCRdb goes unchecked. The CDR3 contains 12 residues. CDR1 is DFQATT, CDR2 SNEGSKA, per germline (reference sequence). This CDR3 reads CSARSGLLEQFF.

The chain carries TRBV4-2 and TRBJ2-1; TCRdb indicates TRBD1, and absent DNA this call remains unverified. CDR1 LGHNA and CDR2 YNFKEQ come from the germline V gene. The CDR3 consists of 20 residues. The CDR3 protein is CASRRTGTGVSGSFYNEQFF.

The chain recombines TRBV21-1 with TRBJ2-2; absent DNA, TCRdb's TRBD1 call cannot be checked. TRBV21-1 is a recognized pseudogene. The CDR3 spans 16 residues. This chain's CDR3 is CASSKVGTQNTGELFF.

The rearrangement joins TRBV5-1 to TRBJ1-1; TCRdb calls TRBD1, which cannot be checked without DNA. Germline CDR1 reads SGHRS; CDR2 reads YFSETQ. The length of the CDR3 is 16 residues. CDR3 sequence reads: CASSLGPQGASTEAFF.

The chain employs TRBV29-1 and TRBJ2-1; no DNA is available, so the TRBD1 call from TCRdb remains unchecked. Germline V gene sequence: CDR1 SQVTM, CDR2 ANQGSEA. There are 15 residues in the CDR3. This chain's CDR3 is CSVEDSRGLGNEQFF.

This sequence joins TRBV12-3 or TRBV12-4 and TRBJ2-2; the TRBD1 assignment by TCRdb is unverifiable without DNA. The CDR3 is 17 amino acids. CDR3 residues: CASSLVQGAMDTGELFF.

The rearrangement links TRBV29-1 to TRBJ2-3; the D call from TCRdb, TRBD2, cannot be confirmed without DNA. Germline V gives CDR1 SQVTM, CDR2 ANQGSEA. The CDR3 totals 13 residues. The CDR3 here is CSVSSGSLDTQYF.

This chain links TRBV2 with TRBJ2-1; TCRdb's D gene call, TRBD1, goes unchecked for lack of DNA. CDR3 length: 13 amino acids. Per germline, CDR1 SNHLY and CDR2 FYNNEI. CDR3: CASSRTGDNEQFF.

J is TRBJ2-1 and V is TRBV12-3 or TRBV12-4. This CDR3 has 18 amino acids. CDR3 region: CASSLGGWAAAASNEQFF.

The CDR3 loop reads CASSVETGTQYF. The V and J genes are TRBV9 and TRBJ2-3. The CDR3 sequence is 12 residues long. Looked up from germline, CDR1 is SGDLS and CDR2 is YYNGEE.

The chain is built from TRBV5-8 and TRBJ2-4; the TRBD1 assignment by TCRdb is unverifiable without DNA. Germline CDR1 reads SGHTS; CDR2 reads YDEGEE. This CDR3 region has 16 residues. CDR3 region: CASSLVTLDRGNIQYF.

CDR3 region: CASSPGASSSYNSPLHF. The rearrangement joins TRBV7-9 to TRBJ1-6; without DNA, the TCRdb call of TRBD1 cannot be checked. Germline V lookup: CDR1 SEHNR, CDR2 FQNEAQ (reference sequence). The CDR3 covers 17 residues.

The CDR3 protein is CASSIRDRSHEQYF. V usage is TRBV11-2 and J usage is TRBJ2-7; lacking DNA, the TRBD1 call made by TCRdb goes unchecked. This CDR3 region has 14 residues. CDR1 is SGHAT and CDR2 is FQNNGV in the germline V gene.

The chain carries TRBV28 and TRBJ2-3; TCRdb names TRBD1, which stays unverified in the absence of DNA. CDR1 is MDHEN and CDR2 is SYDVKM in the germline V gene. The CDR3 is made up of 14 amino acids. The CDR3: CASSFRQGRDTQYF.

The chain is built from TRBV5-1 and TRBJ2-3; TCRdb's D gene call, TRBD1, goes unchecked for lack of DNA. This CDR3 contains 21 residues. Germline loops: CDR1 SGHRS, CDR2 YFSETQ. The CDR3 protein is CASSHLSGTGDFLDGTDTQYF.

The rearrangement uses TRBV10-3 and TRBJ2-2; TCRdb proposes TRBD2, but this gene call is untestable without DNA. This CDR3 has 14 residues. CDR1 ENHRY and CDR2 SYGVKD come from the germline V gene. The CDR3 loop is CAISLAGANGELFF.